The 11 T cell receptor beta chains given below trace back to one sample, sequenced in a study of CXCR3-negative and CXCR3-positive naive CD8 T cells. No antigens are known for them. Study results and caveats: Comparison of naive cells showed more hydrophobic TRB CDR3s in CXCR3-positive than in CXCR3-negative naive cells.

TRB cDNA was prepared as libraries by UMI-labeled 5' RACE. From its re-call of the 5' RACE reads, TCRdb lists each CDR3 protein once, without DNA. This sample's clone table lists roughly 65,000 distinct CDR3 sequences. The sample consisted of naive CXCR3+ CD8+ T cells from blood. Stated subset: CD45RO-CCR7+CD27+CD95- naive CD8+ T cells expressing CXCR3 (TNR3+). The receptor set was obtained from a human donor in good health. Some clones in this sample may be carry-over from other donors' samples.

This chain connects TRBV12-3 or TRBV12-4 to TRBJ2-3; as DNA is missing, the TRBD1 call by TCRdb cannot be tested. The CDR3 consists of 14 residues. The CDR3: CASSLAGAADTQYF.

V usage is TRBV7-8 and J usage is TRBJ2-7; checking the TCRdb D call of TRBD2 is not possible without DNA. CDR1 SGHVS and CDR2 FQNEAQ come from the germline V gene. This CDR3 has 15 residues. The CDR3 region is CASSRLAGGRYEQYF.

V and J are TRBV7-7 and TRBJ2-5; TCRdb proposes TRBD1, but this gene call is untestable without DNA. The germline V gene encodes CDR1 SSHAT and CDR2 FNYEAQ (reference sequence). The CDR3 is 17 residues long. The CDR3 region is CASSLGGLDSPSETQYF.

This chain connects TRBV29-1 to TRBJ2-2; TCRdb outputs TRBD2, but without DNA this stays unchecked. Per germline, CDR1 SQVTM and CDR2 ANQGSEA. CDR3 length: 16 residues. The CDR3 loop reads CSVPGTSGGNTGELFF.

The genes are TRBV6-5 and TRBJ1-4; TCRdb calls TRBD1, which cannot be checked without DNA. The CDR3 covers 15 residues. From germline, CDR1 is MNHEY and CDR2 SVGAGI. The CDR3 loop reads CASSYSTGSNEKLFF.

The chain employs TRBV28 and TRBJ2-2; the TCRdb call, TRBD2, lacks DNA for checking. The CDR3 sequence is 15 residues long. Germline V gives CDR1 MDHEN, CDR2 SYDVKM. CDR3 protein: CASSPRAVHTGELFF.

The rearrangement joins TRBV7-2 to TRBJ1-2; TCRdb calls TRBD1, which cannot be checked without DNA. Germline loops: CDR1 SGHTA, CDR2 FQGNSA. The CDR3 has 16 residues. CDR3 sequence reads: CASSLTTGGGRYGYTF.

The CDR3 sequence is CASTVVTSGDYEQYF. The chain recombines TRBV28 with TRBJ2-7; TCRdb lists TRBD2, though no DNA is available to test this call. The CDR3 length is 15 residues. The germline CDR1 and CDR2 sequences are MDHEN and SYDVKM. Full variable domain (remainder filled in from reference TRBV28 and TRBJ2-7): DVKVTQSSRYLVKRTGEKVFLECVQDMDHENMFWYRQDPGLGLRLIYFSYDVKMKEKGDIPEGYSVSREKKERFSLILESASTNQTSMYLCASTVVTSGDYEQYFGPGTRLTVT.

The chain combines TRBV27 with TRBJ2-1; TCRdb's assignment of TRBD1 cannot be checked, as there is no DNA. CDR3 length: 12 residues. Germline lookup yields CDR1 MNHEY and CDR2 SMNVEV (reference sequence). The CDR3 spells CASSLVGEKQFF.

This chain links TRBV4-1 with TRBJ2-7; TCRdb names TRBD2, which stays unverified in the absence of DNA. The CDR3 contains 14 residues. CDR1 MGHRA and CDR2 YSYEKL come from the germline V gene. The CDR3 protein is CASSITAGVDEQYF.

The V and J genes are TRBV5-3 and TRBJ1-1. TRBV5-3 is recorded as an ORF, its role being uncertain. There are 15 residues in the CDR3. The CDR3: CARSPRGLLNTEAFF.